One TCR beta chain is described in this entry. Its matching antigen is unknown. This specimen belongs to a study of T-cell memory formation after mild COVID-19. Study-wide background: TCR clustering was largely donor specific.

5'RACE primed at constant segments yielded TCR alpha and TCR beta cDNA libraries bearing sample barcodes and UMIs. TCRdb called the 5' RACE reads again in MiXCR, with one record for every CDR3 protein. The sample records 200,000 to 250,000 distinct CDR3 sequences, over 9.5% being singletons. Study results and limitations: Clones which contracted sat mainly in CM and EM if CD4+, and in EMRA if CD8+.

The CDR3 sequence is 17 residues long. The V end was cut by 0 bases, the J end by 0 bases, with 12 bases between. Per the germline V gene, CDR1 is MNHEY and CDR2 is SVGEGT. The J gene is TRBJ1-3, the V gene TRBV6-2 or TRBV6-3; unclear D gene. The receptor was isolated from a man younger than 35 who had mild COVID-19 (a few samples of this study predate the infection). Cell type and time point are not known. The sample comprised PBMCs or a T cell subset sorted from them (not recorded which). The CDR3, as DNA: TGTGCCAGCAGTTACTCGAGCTCGCTCTACTCTGGAAACACCATATATTTT. The encoded protein is CASSYSSSLYSGNTIYF.